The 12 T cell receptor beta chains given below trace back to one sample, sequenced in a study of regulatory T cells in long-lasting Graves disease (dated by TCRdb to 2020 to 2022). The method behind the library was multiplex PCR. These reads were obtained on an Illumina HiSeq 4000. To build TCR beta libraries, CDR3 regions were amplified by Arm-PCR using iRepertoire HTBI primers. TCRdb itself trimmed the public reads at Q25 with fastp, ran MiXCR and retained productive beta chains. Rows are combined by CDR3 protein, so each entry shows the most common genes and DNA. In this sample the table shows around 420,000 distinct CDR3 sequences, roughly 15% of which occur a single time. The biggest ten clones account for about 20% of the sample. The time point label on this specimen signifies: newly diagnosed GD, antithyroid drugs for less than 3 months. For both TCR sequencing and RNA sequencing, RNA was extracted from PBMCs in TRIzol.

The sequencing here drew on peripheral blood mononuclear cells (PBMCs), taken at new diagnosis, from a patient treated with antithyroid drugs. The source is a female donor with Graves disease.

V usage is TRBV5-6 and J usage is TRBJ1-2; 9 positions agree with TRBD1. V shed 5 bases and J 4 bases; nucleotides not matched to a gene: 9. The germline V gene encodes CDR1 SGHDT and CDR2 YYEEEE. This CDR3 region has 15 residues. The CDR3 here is CASRIGTGRAYGYTF. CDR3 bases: TGTGCCAGCAGAATTGGGACAGGGCGGGCCTATGGCTACACCTTC.

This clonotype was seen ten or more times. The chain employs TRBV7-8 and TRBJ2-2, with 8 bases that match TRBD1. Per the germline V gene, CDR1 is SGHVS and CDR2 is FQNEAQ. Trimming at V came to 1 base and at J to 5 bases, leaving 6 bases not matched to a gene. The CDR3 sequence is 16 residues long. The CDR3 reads CASSLGQGARTGELFF. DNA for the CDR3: TGTGCCAGCAGCTTAGGGCAGGGGGCGAGGACCGGGGAGCTGTTTTTT.

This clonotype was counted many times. The CDR3 DNA follows: TGTGCCACCGGCGACAGGGTAACGTTGGATACGCAGTATTTT. This sequence encodes CATGDRVTLDTQYF. The rearrangement joins TRBV24-1 to TRBJ2-3; 7 nucleotides align to TRBD1. The CDR3 covers 14 residues. Germline CDR1 reads KGHDR; CDR2 reads SFDVKD. Losses at the gene ends were 9 bases for V and 6 bases for J; bases not matched to a gene: 11.

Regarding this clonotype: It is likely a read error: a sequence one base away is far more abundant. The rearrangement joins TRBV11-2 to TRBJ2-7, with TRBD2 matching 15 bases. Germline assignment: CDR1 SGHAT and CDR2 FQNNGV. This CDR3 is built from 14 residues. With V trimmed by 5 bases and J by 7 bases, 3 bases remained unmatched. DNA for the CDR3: TGTGCCAGCAGCGTAGGGACTAGCGGGAGGGAGCAGTACTTC. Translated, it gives CASSVGTSGREQYF.

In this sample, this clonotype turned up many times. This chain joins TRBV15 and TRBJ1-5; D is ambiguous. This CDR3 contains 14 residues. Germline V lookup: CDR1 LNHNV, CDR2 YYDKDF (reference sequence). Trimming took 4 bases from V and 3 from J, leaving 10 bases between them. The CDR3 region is CATSTYRSNQPQHF. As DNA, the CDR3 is TGTGCCACCAGCACTTACAGATCCAATCAGCCCCAGCATTTT. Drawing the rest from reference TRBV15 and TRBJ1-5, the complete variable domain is DAMVIQNPRYQVTQFGKPVTLSCSQTLNHNVMYWYQQKSSQAPKLLFHYYDKDFNNEADTPDNFQSRRPNTSFCFLDIRSPGLGDTAMYLCATSTYRSNQPQHFGDGTRLSIL.

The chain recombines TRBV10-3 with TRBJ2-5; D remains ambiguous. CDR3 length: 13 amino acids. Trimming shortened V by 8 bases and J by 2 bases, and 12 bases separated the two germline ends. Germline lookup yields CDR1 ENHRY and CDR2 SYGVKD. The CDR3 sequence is CAIGQPPQETQYF. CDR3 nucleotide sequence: TGTGCCATCGGGCAGCCCCCTCAAGAGACCCAGTACTTC.

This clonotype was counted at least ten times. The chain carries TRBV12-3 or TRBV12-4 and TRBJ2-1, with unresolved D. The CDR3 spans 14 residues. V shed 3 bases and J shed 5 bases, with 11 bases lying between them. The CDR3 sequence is CASSFYGQNNEQFF. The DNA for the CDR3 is TGTGCCAGCAGTTTTTATGGGCAGAACAATGAGCAGTTCTTC.

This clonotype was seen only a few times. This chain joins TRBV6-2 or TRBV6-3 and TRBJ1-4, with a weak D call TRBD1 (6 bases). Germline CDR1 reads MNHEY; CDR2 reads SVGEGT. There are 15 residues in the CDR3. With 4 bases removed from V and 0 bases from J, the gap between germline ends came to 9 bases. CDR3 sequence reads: CASSFRGSTNEKLFF. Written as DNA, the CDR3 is TGTGCCAGCAGTTTCAGGGGTTCAACTAATGAAAAACTGTTTTTT.

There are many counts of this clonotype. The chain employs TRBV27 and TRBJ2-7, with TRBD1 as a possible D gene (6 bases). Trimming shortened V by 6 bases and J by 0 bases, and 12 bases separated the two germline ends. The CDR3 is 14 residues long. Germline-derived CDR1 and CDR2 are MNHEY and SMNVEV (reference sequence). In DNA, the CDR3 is TGTGCCAGCAGGACAGGAGCTAGCTCCTACGAGCAGTACTTC. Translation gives CASRTGASSYEQYF.

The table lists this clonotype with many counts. The CDR3 coding sequence is TGCGCCAGCAGTCCTTCCGGCAGGCATGGCTACACCTTC. It is translated as CASSPSGRHGYTF. The chain recombines TRBV10-1 with TRBJ1-2, with D unresolved. Trimming stripped 5 bases from V and 6 bases from J, with 13 bases between. Germline V lookup: CDR1 WNHNN, CDR2 SYGVQD (reference sequence). CDR3 length: 13 amino acids.

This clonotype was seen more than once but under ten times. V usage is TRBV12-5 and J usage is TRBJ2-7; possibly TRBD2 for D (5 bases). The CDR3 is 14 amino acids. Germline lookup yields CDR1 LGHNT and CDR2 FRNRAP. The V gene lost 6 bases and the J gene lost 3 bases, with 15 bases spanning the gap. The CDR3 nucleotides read TGTGCTAGTGGACAATCCGGACTGGTCTACGAGCAGTACTTC. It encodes CASGQSGLVYEQYF.

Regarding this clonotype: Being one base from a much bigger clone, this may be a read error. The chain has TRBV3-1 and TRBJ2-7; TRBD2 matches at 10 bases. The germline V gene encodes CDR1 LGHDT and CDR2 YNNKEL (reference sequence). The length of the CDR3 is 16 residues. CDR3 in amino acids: CASSQVALAGAPERYF. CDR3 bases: TGTGCCAGCAGCCAAGTCGCCCTAGCGGGAGCCCCCGAGCGGTACTTC.